Presented here are 27 T cell receptor beta chains from one specimen sequenced in a study of a mutant IDH1 vaccine in newly diagnosed glioma. Their specific antigens are unknown. Regarding time point: week 35, safety follow-up. Alongside topical imiquimod, each dose of vaccine comprised 300 ug of mutant IDH1 20-mer peptide. Generated by immunoSEQ multiplex PCR, the TCRdb table keeps only in-frame clones and is missing some. The repertoire holds about 56,000 clones, with roughly nine tenths as singletons. Here the sequenced sample was PBMCs, taken from a glioma patient whose treatment included an IDH1 peptide vaccine. These receptors all come from a man in his forties with glioma.

The chain is built from TRBV18 and TRBJ2-7, with D unresolved. The V end lost 4 bases, the J end lost 6 bases, and 10 bases lay between the germline ends. Per germline, CDR1 KGHSH and CDR2 LQKENI. This CDR3 contains 12 residues. The CDR3 spells CASSLQSVEQYF. For the CDR3, the DNA is TGTGCCAGCTCACTACAGTCGGTCGAGCAGTACTTC.

This chain uses TRBV6-5 with TRBJ2-7, with 7 bases aligning to TRBD1. V dropped 5 bases and J dropped 3; count of bases not matched to a gene: 10. Germline assignment: CDR1 MNHEY and CDR2 SVGAGI. The CDR3 loop spans 15 amino acids. Written as DNA, the CDR3 is TGTGCCAGCAGTCTCCTAGCAGGGGGTGACTACGAGCAGTACTTC. Translating it yields CASSLLAGGDYEQYF.

Here the CDR3 reads CASSQPTSGRFTEQFF. The CDR3 nucleotides read TGCGCCAGCAGTCAGCCTACTAGCGGGAGATTTACTGAGCAGTTCTTC. The V gene is TRBV23-1, the J gene TRBJ2-1; 11 positions match TRBD2. TRBV23-1 is noted as an ORF with a role that remains uncertain. The ends lost 3 bases at V and 9 bases at J; junction bases unmatched: 10. The CDR3 has 16 amino acids.

V usage is TRBV28 and J usage is TRBJ1-2; D is possibly TRBD1 (5 bases). From germline, CDR1 is MDHEN and CDR2 SYDVKM. The CDR3 is 11 amino acids. V lost 5 bases and J 8 bases, leaving 9 bases between the germline ends. This CDR3 is CASSGQRGYTF. CDR3 DNA sequence: TGTGCCAGCAGTGGACAAAGGGGCTACACCTTC.

The chain employs TRBV5-1 and TRBJ2-1, with D uncertain. There are 15 residues in the CDR3. The germline V and J ends were trimmed by 6 bases and 1 base, with 14 bases remaining between them. Germline values: CDR1 SGHRS, CDR2 YFSETQ. CDR3 sequence: CASNVGSRSYNEQFF. CDR3 DNA: TGCGCCAGCAACGTTGGGTCGAGATCCTACAATGAGCAGTTCTTC.

The chain combines TRBV29-1 with TRBJ2-7; D uncertain. V shed 1 base and J shed 0 bases, with 19 bases lying between them. Germline CDR1 SQVTM, CDR2 ANQGSEA. CDR3 length: 17 residues. CDR3 sequence reads: CSVEAGQKGIGSYEQYF. In DNA form, the CDR3 reads TGCAGCGTTGAAGCCGGGCAAAAAGGGATTGGCTCCTACGAGCAGTACTTC.

CDR3 residues: CASSLRGGAYEQYF. The DNA for the CDR3 is TGTGCCAGCAGCCTGAGAGGGGGGGCCTACGAGCAGTACTTC. The rearrangement links TRBV5-4 to TRBJ2-7; weak D call: TRBD2 (7 bases). The CDR3 extends over 14 amino acids. From germline, CDR1 is SGHNT and CDR2 YYREEE (reference sequence). Trimming took 4 bases from V and 2 from J, leaving 13 bases between them. Variable domain in full (rest from reference TRBV5-4 and TRBJ2-7): ETGVTQSPTHLIKTRGQQVTLRCSSQSGHNTVSWYQQALGQGPQFIFQYYREEENGRGNFPPRFSGLQFPNYSSELNVNALELDDSALYLCASSLRGGAYEQYFGPGTRLTVT.

This chain connects TRBV6-5 to TRBJ2-2; D is unclear. Trimming took 7 bases from V and 1 from J, leaving 10 bases between them. Per germline, CDR1 MNHEY and CDR2 SVGAGI. The CDR3 spans 14 residues. The chain's CDR3 is CASKSRRNTGELFF. CDR3 DNA: TGTGCCAGCAAGTCCAGGAGGAACACCGGGGAGCTGTTTTTT.

The V and J genes are TRBV14 and TRBJ1-5; D gene ambiguous. The CDR3 contains 15 residues. V dropped 5 bases and J dropped 2 bases, with 13 bases sitting between them. Per the germline V gene, CDR1 is SGHDN and CDR2 is FVKESK. The CDR3 here is CASSARGMGNQPQHF. The CDR3 DNA sequence: TGTGCCAGCAGCGCCAGAGGAATGGGCAATCAGCCCCAGCATTTT. The full variable domain, rest sourced from reference TRBV14 and TRBJ1-5, is EAGVTQFPSHSVIEKGQTVTLRCDPISGHDNLYWYRRVMGKEIKFLLHFVKESKQDESGMPNNRFLAERTGGTYSTLKVQPAELEDSGVYFCASSARGMGNQPQHFGDGTRLSIL.

The chain has TRBV2 and TRBJ2-1; the match to TRBD2 covers 11 bases. The CDR3 contains 15 residues. V lost 5 bases, J lost 6 bases, and 6 bases stayed unmatched. CDR1 and CDR2 from the germline V gene are SNHLY and FYNNEI. The CDR3 bases are TGTGCCAGCAGTTTACTAGCGGGAGCGTCCAATGAGCAGTTCTTC. Encoded protein: CASSLLAGASNEQFF.

The rearrangement links TRBV6-1 to TRBJ1-4; no firm D call. This CDR3 is 12 amino acids long. Germline lookup yields CDR1 MNHNS and CDR2 SASEGT. Deletions cut 8 bases from V and 3 bases from J, with 7 bases between. The CDR3 is CASGLPNEKLFF. DNA for the CDR3: TGTGCCAGCGGGCTTCCTAATGAAAAACTGTTTTTT.

V and J are TRBV5-1 and TRBJ1-1, with D possibly TRBD1 on 5 matching bases. V shed 4 bases and J shed 0 bases, with 10 bases lying between them. The CDR3 sequence is 14 residues long. Per germline, CDR1 SGHRS and CDR2 YFSETQ. DNA for the CDR3: TGCGCCAGCAGCCTCGGGGACGTGAACACTGAAGCTTTCTTT. Encoded protein: CASSLGDVNTEAFF. Drawing the rest from reference TRBV5-1 and TRBJ1-1, the complete variable domain is KAGVTQTPRYLIKTRGQQVTLSCSPISGHRSVSWYQQTPGQGLQFLFEYFSETQRNKGNFPGRFSGRQFSNSRSEMNVSTLELGDSALYLCASSLGDVNTEAFFGQGTRLTVV.

V is TRBV6-5 and J is TRBJ1-1; TRBD1 might be the D (6 bases). Per the germline V gene, CDR1 is MNHEY and CDR2 is SVGAGI. The CDR3 consists of 15 residues. Deletions cut 2 bases from V and 5 bases from J, with 15 bases between. CDR3 amino acids: CASSYNSAGDTEAFF. Written as DNA, the CDR3 is TGTGCCAGCAGTTACAACTCGGCAGGGGATACTGAAGCTTTCTTT.

The chain links TRBV7-2 to TRBJ2-3, with TRBD2 matching over 12 bases. The V segment lost 2 bases and the J segment 5 bases; nucleotides outside the gene matches: 8. CDR3 length equals 17 residues. Germline V lookup: CDR1 SGHTA, CDR2 FQGNSA. CDR3 residues: CASSLSAVLAGGDTQYF. Here the CDR3 DNA reads TGTGCCAGCAGCTTAAGCGCGGTACTAGCGGGAGGAGATACGCAGTATTTT.

This rearrangement joins TRBV19 to TRBJ2-2; D uncertain. The CDR3 consists of 16 residues. In germline, CDR1 is LNHDA, CDR2 SQIVND (reference sequence). The V gene lost 3 bases and the J gene lost 6 bases, with 17 bases spanning the gap. The CDR3 loop is CASSIGHSHTAGELFF. CDR3 bases: TGTGCCAGTAGTATCGGGCACTCACACACGGCCGGGGAGCTGTTTTTT.

The V gene is TRBV7-9, the J gene TRBJ2-7, with unresolved D. The CDR3 covers 15 residues. The V gene lost 3 bases and the J gene lost 1 base, with 13 bases spanning the gap. In germline, CDR1 is SEHNR, CDR2 FQNEAQ (reference sequence). CDR3: CASSFGSAESYEQYF. CDR3 sequence (DNA): TGTGCCAGCAGCTTTGGGTCTGCCGAATCCTACGAGCAGTACTTC.

J is TRBJ2-7 and V is TRBV4-2; TRBD2 aligns across 11 bases. The length of the CDR3 is 15 residues. Germline V gene sequence: CDR1 LGHNA, CDR2 YNFKEQ. With V trimmed by 1 base and J by 4 bases, 3 bases remained unmatched. The DNA of the CDR3 is TGTGCCAGCAGCCAAGGACTAGCGGGGATGTACGAGCAGTACTTC. It translates to CASSQGLAGMYEQYF.

The chain has TRBV5-1 and TRBJ1-4; 11 bases align to TRBD1. The germline gives CDR1 SGHRS, CDR2 YFSETQ. The V and J ends lost 4 bases and 8 bases, in that order; junction bases with no gene match: 10. This CDR3 has 16 residues. The CDR3: CASSPVPGQGGEKLFF. DNA for the CDR3: TGCGCCAGCAGCCCCGTCCCGGGACAGGGGGGCGAAAAACTGTTTTTT.

The gene calls are TRBV5-1 and TRBJ1-2, with TRBD1 as a possible D gene (6 bases). The CDR3 runs to 14 residues. Trimming removed 4 bases at V and 2 bases at J, with 12 bases between. Germline lookup yields CDR1 SGHRS and CDR2 YFSETQ. The DNA of the CDR3 is TGCGCCAGCAGCATACAGGGTTCCAACTATGGCTACACCTTC. It yields the protein CASSIQGSNYGYTF.

The J gene is TRBJ2-1, the V gene TRBV6-5; D is unclear. There are 15 residues in the CDR3. Between the trimmed V and J ends, which lost 2 bases and 8 bases, there was a span of 16 bases. Germline V gives CDR1 MNHEY, CDR2 SVGAGI. DNA for the CDR3: TGTGCCAGCAGTTACCGGGCCCCGTATTTTGATGAGCAGTTCTTC. Protein sequence: CASSYRAPYFDEQFF.

The CDR3 reads CASSFQPTNTEAFF. The CDR3 nucleotides read TGTGCCAGCAGCTTCCAACCCACGAACACTGAAGCTTTCTTT. The rearrangement links TRBV9 to TRBJ1-1, with no clear D. Germline V CDR1 and CDR2: SGDLS, YYNGEE. This CDR3 region has 14 residues. The V gene lost 4 bases and the J gene lost 1 base, with 11 bases spanning the gap.

This rearrangement joins TRBV14 to TRBJ1-1; D is uncertain. V was clipped by 3 bases and J by 5 bases, with 13 bases between them. The CDR3 length is 14 residues. CDR1 is SGHDN and CDR2 is FVKESK in the germline V gene. This chain's CDR3 is CASSQWVETTEAFF. The CDR3 DNA sequence: TGTGCCAGCAGCCAGTGGGTTGAAACGACTGAAGCTTTCTTT.

The chain combines TRBV6-5 with TRBJ2-5, with a tentative D call TRBD1 (5 bases). Germline CDR1 is MNHEY and CDR2 is SVGAGI. With 2 bases removed from V and 4 bases from J, the gap between germline ends came to 8 bases. This CDR3 is 13 amino acids long. As DNA, the CDR3 is TGTGCCAGCAGTTACAGTACAGGAGAGACCCAGTACTTC. This gives the protein CASSYSTGETQYF.

The chain couples TRBV5-4 to TRBJ2-7; 9 positions agree with TRBD2. Germline V lookup: CDR1 SGHNT, CDR2 YYREEE (reference sequence). With 3 bases clipped from V and 3 bases from J, the junction kept 7 bases outside the gene matches. This CDR3 contains 15 residues. CDR3 in amino acids: CASSYSGSIVYEQYF. The CDR3 DNA follows: TGTGCCAGCAGCTATAGCGGGAGTATTGTCTACGAGCAGTACTTC.

This chain uses TRBV7-9 with TRBJ1-2; D uncertain. Germline values: CDR1 SEHNR, CDR2 FQNEAQ (reference sequence). The CDR3 length is 13 residues. V was trimmed by 2 bases and J by 4 bases, leaving 8 bases between them. Written as DNA, the CDR3 is TGTGCCAGCAGCTTAACTGAGGTCTATGGCTACACCTTC. Translated, it gives CASSLTEVYGYTF.

The chain recombines TRBV4-2 with TRBJ2-7; 14 nucleotides align to TRBD2. Germline-derived CDR1 and CDR2 are LGHNA and YNFKEQ. V dropped 3 bases and J dropped 9; count of bases not matched to a gene: 4. The CDR3 loop spans 14 amino acids. CDR3 amino acids: CASSQRLAGGVQYF. The CDR3 bases are TGTGCCAGCAGCCAGCGACTAGCGGGAGGGGTGCAGTACTTC.

This clone was recorded only once. The J gene is TRBJ2-7, the V gene TRBV12-5; a possible D gene is TRBD2 (6 bases). V lost 0 bases, J lost 11 bases, and 14 bases lay in between. This CDR3 has 13 amino acids. Germline lookup yields CDR1 LGHNT and CDR2 FRNRAP. Written as DNA, the CDR3 is TGTGCTAGTGGTTTGGTCATGGAGGGGCGAGAGTACTTC. Translated: CASGLVMEGREYF.